Listed here are 18 T cell receptor beta chains from one sample, sequenced in a study of early T cells in non-severe SARS-CoV-2 infection. TCRdb re-called the 5' RACE reads through MiXCR, storing one row per CDR3 protein. The sample includes over 75,000 distinct CDR3 sequences, around 14% of them seen just once. Sequenced sample: whole blood. The receptors stem from an adult who was a healthcare worker with PCR-confirmed SARS-CoV-2 infection or an uninfected control (not recorded which).

This clonotype was detected ten times or more. This rearrangement joins TRBV20-1 to TRBJ2-2, with 11 bases fitting TRBD2. Germline V lookup: CDR1 DFQATT, CDR2 SNEGSKA (reference sequence). The CDR3 totals 18 residues. J gave up 6 bases and V 0 bases, and 12 bases lay outside the gene matches. Here the CDR3 reads CSARDLALIAGGPGELFF. The CDR3 DNA reads as TGCAGTGCTAGAGACCTTGCTTTAATAGCGGGGGGGCCCGGGGAGCTGTTTTTT.

This clonotype was seen repeatedly, ten times or more. The rearrangement uses TRBV11-2 and TRBJ2-3; tentatively, D is TRBD2 (6 bases). V lost 3 bases and J lost 3, with 16 bases in between. This CDR3 region has 16 residues. CDR1 SGHAT and CDR2 FQNNGV come from the germline V gene. CDR3 region: CASSFELSGGTDTQYF. The CDR3, as DNA: TGTGCCAGCAGCTTCGAACTTAGCGGAGGGACAGATACGCAGTATTTT.

This clonotype was found many times. The J gene is TRBJ2-3, the V gene TRBV5-6; D unclear. Trimming stripped 1 base from V and 2 bases from J, with 8 bases between. The CDR3 covers 14 residues. Germline CDR1 SGHDT, CDR2 YYEEEE. The CDR3 DNA follows: TGTGCCAGCAGCTTGTATGGGAACACAGATACGCAGTATTTT. Amino acids: CASSLYGNTDTQYF. The full variable domain, its missing parts supplied by reference TRBV5-6 and TRBJ2-3, is DAGVTQSPTHLIKTRGQQVTLRCSPKSGHDTVSWYQQALGQGPQFIFQYYEEEERQRGNFPDRFSGHQFPNYSSELNVNALLLGDSALYLCASSLYGNTDTQYFGPGTRLTVL.

This clonotype came up many times. This chain links TRBV20-1 with TRBJ2-1; 10 bases fit TRBD2. Germline CDR1 DFQATT, CDR2 SNEGSKA (reference sequence). This CDR3 has 12 residues. V shed 2 bases and J 15 bases; nucleotides not matched to a gene: 7. CDR3 bases: TGCAGTGCTAGATCCAGCGGGGGGGCCCTGTTCTTC. Its translation: CSARSSGGALFF.

The chain recombines TRBV5-6 with TRBJ2-1, with D possibly TRBD2 on 7 matching bases. The CDR3 is 14 amino acids. Between the trimmed V and J ends, which lost 3 bases and 9 bases, there was a span of 16 bases. CDR1 SGHDT and CDR2 YYEEEE come from the germline V gene. CDR3 sequence (DNA): TGTGCCAGCAGCTACGGGGGGCTAGGAAGTGAGCAGTTCTTC. Translating it yields CASSYGGLGSEQFF.

This clonotype was seen at least ten times. The rearrangement joins TRBV18 to TRBJ2-2; D is uncertain. V was shortened by 2 bases and J by 3 bases, with 13 bases between the two germline ends. Germline CDR1 KGHSH, CDR2 LQKENI. This CDR3 spans 16 amino acids. CDR3 residues: CASSPSLTGDTGELFF. In DNA, the CDR3 is TGTGCCAGCTCACCAAGTCTTACTGGGGACACCGGGGAGCTGTTTTTT. Drawing the rest from reference TRBV18 and TRBJ2-2, the complete variable domain is NAGVMQNPRHLVRRRGQEARLRCSPMKGHSHVYWYRQLPEEGLKFMVYLQKENIIDESGMPKERFSAEFPKEGPSILRIQQVVRGDSAAYFCASSPSLTGDTGELFFGEGSRLTVL.

This chain uses TRBV27 with TRBJ2-5; 8 bases fit TRBD2. Trimming at V came to 6 bases and at J to 4 bases, leaving 4 bases not matched to a gene. CDR3 size: 13 residues. Germline V gene sequence: CDR1 MNHEY, CDR2 SMNVEV (reference sequence). This CDR3 reads CASSIAGPETQYF. The DNA for the CDR3 is TGTGCCAGCAGCATAGCGGGGCCAGAGACCCAGTACTTC.

J is TRBJ1-1 and V is TRBV28; D call uncertain. The CDR3 has 14 residues. Germline assignment: CDR1 MDHEN and CDR2 SYDVKM. The V gene lost 3 bases and the J gene lost 4 bases, with 12 bases spanning the gap. The CDR3 region has the DNA TGTGCCAGCAGTTTGGGGAGTAAGGGCACTGAAGCTTTCTTT. This translates into CASSLGSKGTEAFF.

This clonotype was detected ten times or more. V and J are TRBV12-3 or TRBV12-4 and TRBJ2-3, with 7 bases identical to TRBD1. V gave up 5 bases and J gave up 0 bases; unmatched junction bases: 5. This CDR3 has 15 residues. Here the CDR3 DNA reads TGTGCCAGCAGTGCCCGGGACAGTAGCACAGATACGCAGTATTTT. Translating gives CASSARDSSTDTQYF.

In this sample, this clonotype turned up a few times. The gene calls are TRBV2 and TRBJ1-1; no firm D call. Deletions cut 5 bases from V and 3 bases from J, with 13 bases between. The length of the CDR3 is 14 residues. Germline V gives CDR1 SNHLY, CDR2 FYNNEI. CDR3: CASSTTLWDTEAFF. The CDR3 DNA reads as TGTGCCAGCAGTACCACACTATGGGACACTGAAGCTTTCTTT.

The V call is TRBV7-9, the J call TRBJ1-2, with 10 bases lining up with TRBD1. Trimming removed 3 bases from V and 3 bases from J; junction bases left unmatched: 4. The CDR3 covers 15 residues. CDR1 SEHNR and CDR2 FQNEAQ come from the germline V gene (reference sequence). CDR3 amino acids: CASSFDRGQDYGYTF. As DNA, the CDR3 is TGTGCCAGCAGCTTTGACAGGGGGCAGGACTATGGCTACACCTTC.

This clonotype has at least ten counts. The chain carries TRBV9 and TRBJ2-7, with D unclear. Germline V gene lookup returns CDR1 SGDLS and CDR2 YYNGEE. CDR3 size: 15 residues. Trimming stripped 0 bases from V and 1 base from J, with 11 bases between. The CDR3 nucleotides are TGTGCCAGCAGCGTAGGGTCTACATTATCCTACGAGCAGTACTTC. Its protein product is CASSVGSTLSYEQYF.

This clonotype was detected many times. The chain is built from TRBV20-1 and TRBJ2-7; D may be TRBD2 (6 bases). The CDR3 is made up of 13 amino acids. Trimming removed 6 bases at V and 3 bases at J, with 15 bases between. CDR1 is DFQATT, CDR2 SNEGSKA, per germline (reference sequence). CDR3 loop: CSASGQGSYEQYF. In DNA, the CDR3 is TGCAGTGCAAGCGGGCAGGGCAGCTACGAGCAGTACTTC.

J is TRBJ1-1 and V is TRBV10-3, with 7 bases identical to TRBD1. The CDR3 consists of 15 residues. Germline V gene lookup returns CDR1 ENHRY and CDR2 SYGVKD. Unmatched junction bases numbered 10, after V lost 6 bases and J lost 3 bases. Here the CDR3 DNA reads TGTGCCATCAGCCAGGGACAGTCAGAGTACACTGAAGCTTTCTTT. This codes for CAISQGQSEYTEAFF.

This rearrangement joins TRBV29-1 to TRBJ2-3; possible D gene TRBD2, 6 bases. The CDR3 covers 13 residues. CDR1 SQVTM and CDR2 ANQGSEA come from the germline V gene. Deletions cut 4 bases from V and 3 bases from J, with 11 bases between. The CDR3 coding sequence is TGCAGCGTTGGGAGGGGATCGACAGATACGCAGTATTTT. Translated: CSVGRGSTDTQYF.

The chain links TRBV28 to TRBJ1-2; D not certain. The CDR3 covers 11 residues. Germline CDR1 is MDHEN and CDR2 is SYDVKM. Trimming stripped 7 bases from V and 2 bases from J, with 5 bases between. CDR3: CASKQNYGYTF. CDR3 bases: TGTGCCAGCAAACAGAACTATGGCTACACCTTC.

This clonotype was counted at least ten times. The chain links TRBV18 to TRBJ2-5; perhaps TRBD2 as D (6 bases). CDR1 is KGHSH, CDR2 LQKENI, per germline. The CDR3 is 14 residues long. V was pared by 1 base and J by 2 bases, with 8 bases between. CDR3 sequence (DNA): TGTGCCAGCTCACCACTGGGGGGACAAGAGACCCAGTACTTC. Protein product: CASSPLGGQETQYF.

In this sample, this clonotype turned up many times. This chain connects TRBV12-3 or TRBV12-4 to TRBJ2-1; no firm D call. V was trimmed by 6 bases and J by 7 bases, leaving 10 bases between them. This CDR3 is built from 12 residues. The CDR3 region has the DNA TGTGCCAGCAGATCCACAGTTAATGAGCAGTTCTTC. It is translated as CASRSTVNEQFF.